Each of the 8 T cell receptor delta chains below was sequenced from the same sample in a study of human gamma delta and Vdelta1 T cells. TCRdb reprocessed the PCR reads using CATT. The table has roughly 6,500 delta-chain clones, roughly a tenth seen once. Sequenced sample: naive CD27+ Vdelta1 gamma-delta T cells from blood. The receptors stem from a human donor in good health.

By frequency in the sample, this clone is medium-sized. The chain links TRDV1 to TRDJ1; D is possibly TRDD2 or TRDD3 (9 bases each). This CDR3 spans 18 amino acids. Looked up from germline, CDR1 is TSWWSYY and CDR2 is QGS. Deletions cut 4 bases from V and 2 bases from J, with 23 bases between. The CDR3 loop reads CALGGSAFLLGETDKLIF. CDR3 nucleotides: TGTGCTCTTGGGGGGTCGGCCTTCCTACTGGGGGAAACCGATAAACTCATCTTT.

As concerns this clone: A read error is the likely source, as a far larger clone sits one nucleotide away. Other DNA sequences of this sample code for an identical CDR3. V is TRDV1 and J is TRDJ1; a weak D match, TRDD2 (6 bases). Trimming removed 2 bases at V and 8 bases at J, with 30 bases between. The CDR3 extends over 19 amino acids. CDR1 and CDR2 from the germline V gene are TSWWSYY and QGS. For the CDR3, the DNA is TGTGCTCTTGGGGAATCGACCTTCCCTAGGACCGCGGGGCGAAGGAAACTCATCTTT. Translated: CALGESTFPRTAGRRKLIF.

J is TRDJ1 and V is TRDV1; D might be TRDD3 (8 bases). The CDR3 consists of 17 residues. V gave up 4 bases and J gave up 11 bases, with 29 bases separating them. Germline values: CDR1 TSWWSYY, CDR2 QGS. The CDR3 spells CALGALPRTAGDRELIF. The CDR3 DNA reads as TGTGCTCTTGGGGCCCTTCCTCGAACGGCGGGGGATAGGGAGCTCATCTTT.

By sample share, this clone is medium-sized. This specimen includes other DNA sequences encoding the same CDR3. The J gene is TRDJ1, the V gene TRDV1; D gene uncertain. Deletions cut 5 bases from V and 4 bases from J, with 41 bases between. The germline V gene encodes CDR1 TSWWSYY and CDR2 QGS. The CDR3 contains 23 residues. This CDR3 is CALGTPVAARPRSWAIGIDKLIF. The CDR3 nucleotides read TGTGCTCTTGGGACCCCTGTTGCGGCCCGCCCTAGGTCGTGGGCGATTGGAATCGATAAACTCATCTTT.

This chain connects TRDV1 to TRDJ1, with 13 bases aligning to TRDD3. The CDR3 consists of 23 residues. CDR1 and CDR2 from the germline V gene are TSWWSYY and QGS. The V and J ends lost 1 base and 0 bases, in that order; junction bases with no gene match: 20. CDR3 nucleotides: TGTGCTCTTGGGGAACGCCGGAGGGTCCTGCAGTACTGGGGGATACGCGACACCGATAAACTCATCTTT. Encoded protein: CALGERRRVLQYWGIRDTDKLIF.

By share of the sample, this clone is medium-sized. A clone one base away is much larger, so this may be a read error. Other DNA sequences of this sample code for an identical CDR3. The V gene is TRDV1, the J gene TRDJ1; no reliable D call. V lost 10 bases and J 4 bases, leaving 22 bases between the germline ends. CDR1 TSWWSYY and CDR2 QGS come from the germline V gene. The length of the CDR3 is 15 residues. CDR3 nucleotides: TGTGCTCATAGCGCCCGGATCGGAGGAGGCGATAAACTCATCTTT. It yields the protein CAHSARIGGGDKLIF.

This clone was detected a few times. A far larger clone lies a single base away; this is likely a read error. V usage is TRDV1 and J usage is TRDJ1; 7 bases fit TRDD3. Germline V gene sequence: CDR1 TSWWSYY, CDR2 QGS. Trimming at V came to 3 bases and at J to 6 bases, leaving 10 bases not matched to a gene. The CDR3 spans 15 residues. The chain's CDR3 is CALGENFGGGYKLIF. DNA for the CDR3: TGTGCTCTTGGGGAGAACTTCGGCGGGGGATATAAACTCATCTTT.

This clone came up many times. The chain recombines TRDV1 with TRDJ1; 10 bases align to TRDD3. The junction had 29 bases not matched to a gene; V was cut back by 1 base and J by 3 bases. The CDR3 extends over 24 amino acids. Germline lookup yields CDR1 TSWWSYY and CDR2 QGS. The CDR3: CALGEPPRLPPMGTGGLESDKLIF. For the CDR3, the DNA is TGTGCTCTTGGGGAACCCCCTCGCCTTCCTCCGATGGGTACTGGGGGATTAGAGTCCGATAAACTCATCTTT.